The T cell receptor beta chain under discussion was sequenced for a study of T cell responses to AZD1222 COVID-19 vaccine. The CDR3 runs to 13 residues. Trimming removed 2 bases from V and 7 bases from J; junction bases left unmatched: 2. Germline lookup yields CDR1 MNHEY and CDR2 SVGAGI. Profiled with immunoSEQ multiplex PCR; TCRdb holds only in-frame clones, not every one. This sample has about 60,000 clones, with roughly 80% found just once. This clone occurred a few times. The sequence derives from an adult who received the AZD1222 COVID-19 vaccine. The rearrangement joins TRBV6-5 to TRBJ1-5; 7 positions agree with TRBD1. Sequenced here: peripheral blood, sampled 28 days after the second AZD1222 dose. The CDR3 loop reads CASSYRGQQPQHF. DNA of the CDR3: TGTGCCAGCAGTTACAGGGGGCAACAGCCCCAGCATTTT.